The clone carrying this T cell receptor beta chain was counted ten times or more. Its cognate antigen is unknown. The CDR3 is made up of 15 amino acids. Trimming removed 0 bases at V and 0 bases at J, with 9 bases between. The germline CDR1 and CDR2 sequences are SGHRS and YFSETQ. TCRdb called the reads again in MiXCR, with one record for every CDR3 protein. The table lists just under 20,000 distinct CDR3 sequences, about a fifth of them singletons, with around 4.1% in the top ten. This entry comes from a study of lung T cells in sarcoidosis with Löfgren's syndrome. Study overall: Repertoire analyses centered on Löfgren's syndrome patients.

Study-level results: Multiple Löfgren's syndrome patients reportedly shared TRAV12-1 and TRBV2 CDR3 motifs, suggesting public CD4+ TCRs. TRBV2 was the preferred pairing partner of TRAV12-1, with similar CDR3s. Löfgren's syndrome patients reportedly showed greatest TRAV12-1 and TRBV2 expansion versus controls.

This sequence was found in a human donor with sarcoidosis (Löfgren's syndrome or another form), or a control subject (not recorded which). Sequencing was performed on CD4+ T cells from PBMCs. The V call is TRBV5-1, the J call TRBJ1-1; D unresolved. CDR3 sequence (DNA): TGCGCCAGCAGCTTGGGGAGCAGGATGAACACTGAAGCTTTCTTT. As protein: CASSLGSRMNTEAFF.